Listed below are T cell receptor beta chains from one sample, sequenced in a study of T-cell memory formation after mild COVID-19. A single record per CDR3 protein comes from TCRdb applying MiXCR to the 5' RACE reads. The table records about 130,000 distinct CDR3 sequences, approximately 15% of them present only once. The sample comprised PBMCs or a T cell subset sorted from them (not recorded which). These TCRs come from an adult woman who had mild COVID-19 (a few samples of this study predate the infection). Cell type and time point are not known. Each CDR3 is given with its conserved first and last residue. The D gene is left open where the match is weak. Size is omitted from some rows. Given values are once, few, many or a class for expanded clones.

j_gene | abundance | v_gene | d_gene | CDR3aa | CDR3nt
TRBJ1-5 | few | TRBV7-6 | - | CASSFGSGVNQPQHF | TGTGCCAGCAGCTTCGGTAGCGGGGTAAATCAGCCCCAGCATTTT
TRBJ1-2 | - | TRBV20-1 | - | CSARVGRNYGYTF | TGCAGTGCTAGAGTCGGACGGAACTATGGCTACACCTTC
TRBJ1-5 | few | TRBV24-1 | - | CATSDRSAGGQPQHF | TGTGCCACCAGTGATCGGTCGGCGGGAGGGCAGCCCCAGCATTTT
TRBJ2-5 | - | TRBV6-2/TRBV6-3 | - | CASSYTGLETQYF | TGTGCCAGCAGTTATACGGGGTTAGAGACCCAGTACTTC
TRBJ1-2 | - | TRBV20-1 | - | CSASEGYGYTF | TGCAGTGCTAGCGAAGGGTATGGCTACACCTTC
TRBJ2-5 | - | TRBV11-2 | - | CASSLQGLTGAKETQYF | TGTGCCAGCAGCTTACAAGGTCTCACGGGGGCAAAAGAGACCCAGTACTTC
TRBJ2-7 | - | TRBV7-9 | - | CASSRGTSYEQYF | TGTGCCAGCAGCCGCGGGACCTCCTACGAGCAGTACTTC
TRBJ2-7 | few | TRBV6-2/TRBV6-3 | TRBD2 | CASSSRRLAWYEQYF | TGTGCCAGCAGCTCGAGAAGACTAGCGTGGTACGAGCAGTACTTC
TRBJ2-1 | few | TRBV24-1 | - | CATSVYCRRDEQFF | TGTGCCACCAGTGTCTATTGCCGGCGCGATGAGCAGTTCTTC
TRBJ2-3 | - | TRBV4-3 | TRBD2 | CASSQAIQVPGGDTQYF | TGCGCCAGCAGCCAAGCTATCCAAGTGCCGGGGGGAGATACGCAGTATTTT
TRBJ1-2 | many | TRBV29-1 | TRBD1 | CSVAGQGPSGYGYTF | TGCAGCGTGGCCGGACAGGGGCCGAGCGGCTATGGCTACACCTTC
TRBJ2-3 | - | TRBV5-6 | TRBD2 | CASSLGSGGPWDTQYF | TGTGCCAGCAGCTTGGGCTCGGGAGGGCCGTGGGATACGCAGTATTTT
TRBJ1-5 | - | TRBV12-3/TRBV12-4 | - | CASSLAQNNQPQHF | TGTGCCAGCAGTTTAGCGCAGAACAATCAGCCCCAGCATTTT
TRBJ1-1 | - | TRBV29-1 | - | CSVEDLGVLDTEAFF | TGCAGCGTTGAAGACCTGGGGGTGTTAGACACTGAAGCTTTCTTT
TRBJ2-2 | - | TRBV5-1 | - | CASSWHRDTLNTGELFF | TGCGCCAGCAGCTGGCACCGGGACACCCTCAACACCGGGGAGCTGTTTTTT
TRBJ2-7 | - | TRBV5-6 | - | CASSLAGKGHEQYF | TGTGCCAGCAGCTTGGCCGGGAAGGGTCACGAGCAGTACTTC
TRBJ2-5 | - | TRBV5-1 | - | CASSRGNWETQYF | TGCGCCAGCAGCAGGGGCAATTGGGAGACCCAGTACTTC
TRBJ1-2 | - | TRBV6-6 | - | CASSFMGSDTGGYTF | TGTGCCAGCAGTTTTATGGGAAGTGACACGGGGGGCTACACCTTC
TRBJ2-7 | few | TRBV12-3/TRBV12-4 | TRBD2 | CASSESGRPPEQYF | TGTGCCAGCAGTGAGAGCGGGAGACCGCCCGAGCAGTACTTC
TRBJ2-5 | few | TRBV24-1 | - | CATSDLPRGRDQETQYF | TGTGCCACCAGTGATTTGCCCCGAGGCAGGGATCAAGAGACCCAGTACTTC
TRBJ2-1 | - | TRBV7-2 | - | CASSLRGSSYNEQFF | TGTGCCAGCAGCTTAAGGGGGAGCTCCTACAATGAGCAGTTCTTC
TRBJ2-5 | - | TRBV11-2 | - | CASSLDFSQETQYF | TGTGCCAGCAGCTTAGACTTCAGCCAAGAGACCCAGTACTTC
TRBJ2-5 | few | TRBV7-6 | - | CASSLRQKIQETQYF | TGTGCCAGCAGCCTACGACAGAAAATACAAGAGACCCAGTACTTC
TRBJ1-2 | - | TRBV6-6 | - | CASSRPDRIYGYTF | TGTGCCAGCAGCCGCCCGGACAGAATCTATGGCTACACCTTC
TRBJ2-1 | - | TRBV20-1 | - | CSARDTSYNEQFF | TGCAGTGCTCGAGACACATCCTACAATGAGCAGTTCTTC
TRBJ1-5 | few | TRBV5-6 | - | CASSPNRDQPQHF | TGTGCCAGCAGCCCCAACAGGGACCAGCCCCAGCATTTT
TRBJ1-4 | - | TRBV14 | - | CASGLGSTNEKLFF | TGTGCCAGCGGACTGGGCTCAACTAATGAAAAACTGTTTTTT
TRBJ1-5 | few | TRBV7-9 | - | CASSLSTGDQPQHF | TGTGCCAGCAGCTTAAGCACAGGCGATCAGCCCCAGCATTTT
TRBJ2-1 | - | TRBV18 | TRBD1 | CASSPDRQGKIEQFF | TGTGCCAGCTCACCAGACCGACAGGGGAAAATTGAGCAGTTCTTC
TRBJ2-7 | few | TRBV12-3/TRBV12-4 | - | CASSLAQSYEQYF | TGTGCCAGCAGTTTAGCACAATCCTACGAGCAGTACTTC
TRBJ1-2 | few | TRBV20-1 | - | CSARWTAYGYTF | TGCAGTGCTAGATGGACGGCCTATGGCTACACCTTC
TRBJ2-3 | few | TRBV5-5 | - | CASSSRWVGGIADTQYF | TGTGCCAGCAGCTCTCGCTGGGTGGGGGGAATCGCAGATACGCAGTATTTT
TRBJ1-4 | few | TRBV4-2 | - | CASSLAIQGTNEKLFF | TGTGCCAGCAGCCTCGCCATCCAGGGAACTAATGAAAAACTGTTTTTT
TRBJ2-2 | many | TRBV7-9 | - | CASSEGPTELFF | TGTGCCAGCAGCGAGGGGCCAACGGAGCTGTTTTTT
TRBJ1-5 | - | TRBV7-2 | - | CASSLRGGAGNQPQHF | TGTGCCAGCAGCTTAAGGGGGGGGGCTGGCAATCAGCCCCAGCATTTT
TRBJ2-1 | few | TRBV5-1 | TRBD2 | CASSLASGLSYNEQFF | TGCGCCAGCAGCTTGGCTAGCGGCCTCTCCTACAATGAGCAGTTCTTC
TRBJ1-2 | - | TRBV2 | - | CASSVGLGYTF | TGTGCCAGCAGTGTAGGACTAGGCTACACCTTC
TRBJ2-7 | few | TRBV24-1 | - | CATSEPGRGAGEQYF | TGTGCCACCAGTGAACCAGGCAGAGGGGCGGGAGAGCAGTACTTC
TRBJ2-7 | few | TRBV6-2/TRBV6-3 | - | CASSYWGRTIYEQYF | TGTGCCAGCAGTTACTGGGGAAGGACGATCTACGAGCAGTACTTC
TRBJ1-6 | - | TRBV27 | TRBD1 | CATAPGGIGNSPLHF | TGTGCCACCGCTCCAGGGGGCATTGGTAATTCACCCCTCCACTTT
TRBJ2-7 | few | TRBV7-9 | - | CASSGGGPTHYEQYF | TGTGCCAGCAGTGGCGGGGGCCCAACTCACTACGAGCAGTACTTC